These T cell receptor beta chains were read from a single sample in a study of blood T cell repertoires in COVID-19. Method: immunoSEQ multiplex PCR; TCRdb's copy keeps in-frame clones and lacks some. The data show about 260,000 clones, with 75% to 90% seen just once and 1.5% to 2% held by the top ten. The sample taken for sequencing was peripheral blood. The receptor set was obtained from a man in his thirties or forties with active or convalescent COVID-19. The conserved cysteine and the conserved F or W are not part of the CDR3 here. A D gene is named only where the DNA matches it firmly.

>TRBV19|.
ASSIGRDDTGELF
>TRBV4-3|.
ASSRFIGNTEAF
>TRBV7-9|.
ASSHDTTSTDTQY
>TRBV4-3|.
ASSQDSGVFYGYT
>TRBV10-2|TRBD2
ASCPAGVFYEQY
>TRBV5-4|.
ASSYPDSVSLGYT
>TRBV30|.
AWTGPSVVGNEQF
>TRBV9|.
ASSVDWGVSTDTQY
>TRBV7-9|.
ASSPLGAGNTIY
>TRBV6-5|TRBD2
ASSYSGGSGANVLT
>TRBV18|TRBD1
ASSPQGTGMNTEAF
>TRBV13|TRBD2
ASSLRRGVSLNEQY
>TRBV20-1|.
SASQLQGHGYT
>TRBV24-1|TRBD1
ATLGQGSSGNTIY
>TRBV5-8|TRBD1
ASRQGAGQGTQQPQH
>TRBV2|TRBD1
ASSETGQQNYGYT
>TRBV6-5|.
ASAEAYGNSPLH
>TRBV9|TRBD1
ASGTANTEAF
>TRBV27|TRBD1
ASSWDRSLGSPLH
>TRBV7-9|.
ASSLGGNYGYT
>TRBV7-8|.
ASSLYLGQF
>TRBV30|TRBD1
AWSPGQANQETQY
>TRBV27|.
ASSFLGGPNTGELF
>TRBV5-4|TRBD1
ASMKPGQVYNEQF
>TRBV6-5|.
ASSDQIQGSDTQY
>TRBV29-1|TRBD1
SGDKTGEETQY
>TRBV9|TRBD1
ASSVVGQASFTEAF
>TRBV6-2/TRBV6-3|.
ASSYYRNEQF
>TRBV5-1|.
ASSPGATGGYT
>TRBV7-2|.
ASSLAAGNSGNTIY
>TRBV3-1/TRBV3-2|.
ASSQVAGFTDTQY
>TRBV5-1|.
ASSFQLNTEAF
>TRBV19|TRBD1
ASRPGTGPSPLNQPQH
>TRBV7-2|.
ASSLVTGSYTGELF
>TRBV7-7|TRBD2
ASSLGGLVTETQY
>TRBV30|TRBD1
AWSVLAPQGGKLF
>TRBV20-1|.
SASSEKLELLPYEQY
>TRBV2|TRBD1
AEGAGNTEAF
>TRBV30|.
AWSVGGVRSDTQY
>TRBV5-1|.
ASSLIDGENSPLH
>TRBV11-2|TRBD2
ASSRGGAKGEQY
>TRBV4-1|TRBD2
ASRVAGGKGEQY
>TRBV3-1/TRBV3-2|TRBD1
ASSDRDRGPTGELF
>TRBV30|TRBD1
ALVGTAYGYT
>TRBV7-9|.
ASSPEAGARISGNTIY
>TRBV11-2|TRBD2
ASSLDPPSGGLNEQF
>TRBV6-5|TRBD1
ATAGTDNSPLH
>TRBV19|TRBD2
ASSRRSGGARDEQF
>TRBV5-1|.
ASSLDRGMNTEAF
>TRBV2|.
ASSETGQINQPQH
>TRBV4-2|.
ASSQDLSPRYGYT
>TRBV6-1|TRBD1
ASSEARGRGVSTEAF
>TRBV7-3|.
ASSSRRGNEQF
>TRBV13|TRBD1
ASSSADRVYLDEQF
>TRBV7-9|TRBD1
ASSTTGGGNQPQH